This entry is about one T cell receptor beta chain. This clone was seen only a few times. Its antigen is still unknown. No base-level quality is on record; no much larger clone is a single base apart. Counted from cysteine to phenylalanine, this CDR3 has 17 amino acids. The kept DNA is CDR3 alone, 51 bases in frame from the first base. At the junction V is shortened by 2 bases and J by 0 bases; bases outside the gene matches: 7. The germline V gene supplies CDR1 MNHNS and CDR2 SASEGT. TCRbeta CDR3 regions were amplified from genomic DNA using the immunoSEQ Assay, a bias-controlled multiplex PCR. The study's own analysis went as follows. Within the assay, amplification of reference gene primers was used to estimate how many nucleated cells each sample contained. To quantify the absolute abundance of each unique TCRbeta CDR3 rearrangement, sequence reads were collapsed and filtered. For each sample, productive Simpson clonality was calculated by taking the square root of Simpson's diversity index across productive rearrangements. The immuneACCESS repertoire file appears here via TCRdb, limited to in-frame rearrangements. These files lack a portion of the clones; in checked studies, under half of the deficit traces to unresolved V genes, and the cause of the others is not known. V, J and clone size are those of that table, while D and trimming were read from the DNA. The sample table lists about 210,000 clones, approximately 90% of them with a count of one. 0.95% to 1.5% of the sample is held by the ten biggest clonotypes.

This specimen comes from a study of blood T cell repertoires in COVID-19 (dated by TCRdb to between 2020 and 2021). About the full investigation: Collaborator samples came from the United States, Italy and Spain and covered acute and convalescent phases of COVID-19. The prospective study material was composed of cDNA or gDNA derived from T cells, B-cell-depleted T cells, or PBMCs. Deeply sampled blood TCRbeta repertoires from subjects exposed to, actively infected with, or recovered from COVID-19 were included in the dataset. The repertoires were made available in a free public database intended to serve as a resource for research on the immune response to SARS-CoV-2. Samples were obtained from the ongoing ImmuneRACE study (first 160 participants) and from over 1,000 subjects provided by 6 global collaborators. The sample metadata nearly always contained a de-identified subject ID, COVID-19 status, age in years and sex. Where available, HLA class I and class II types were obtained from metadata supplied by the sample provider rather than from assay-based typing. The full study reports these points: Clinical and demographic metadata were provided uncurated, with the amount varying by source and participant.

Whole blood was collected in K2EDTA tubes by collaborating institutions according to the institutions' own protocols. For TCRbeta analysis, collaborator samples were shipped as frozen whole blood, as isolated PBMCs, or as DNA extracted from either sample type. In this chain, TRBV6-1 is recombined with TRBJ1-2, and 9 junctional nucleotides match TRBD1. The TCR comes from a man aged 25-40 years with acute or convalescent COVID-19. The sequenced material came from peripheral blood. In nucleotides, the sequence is TGTGCCAGCAGTGAACATGGACAGGGGAGAACTAACTATGGCTACACCTTC. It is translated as CASSEHGQGRTNYGYTF.